The 4 T cell receptor beta chains in this list originate from one sample, sequenced in a study of T cells after yellow fever vaccination. One entry per CDR3 protein results from TCRdb running MiXCR on the 5' RACE reads. Of about 74,000 distinct CDR3 sequences detected, approximately 6.5% appear once; the ten largest clones hold around a third. Sequenced material: CD8+ T cells sorted from PBMCs, taken less than 6 days after the first yellow fever vaccination. These receptors all stem from a man in his late teens or twenties who received the YFV17D yellow fever vaccine.

This clonotype was detected ten times or more. The J gene is TRBJ2-1, the V gene TRBV7-6; 9 bases align to TRBD2. With 5 bases clipped from V and 4 bases from J, the junction kept 6 bases outside the gene matches. CDR1 and CDR2 (germline): SGHVS, FNYEAQ. This CDR3 region has 15 residues. The CDR3 coding sequence is TGTGCCAGCAGCCCCAGCGGGGGGACGTACAATGAGCAGTTCTTC. Residues: CASSPSGGTYNEQFF. The full variable domain, its missing parts supplied by reference TRBV7-6 and TRBJ2-1, is GAGVSQSPRYKVTKRGQDVALRCDPISGHVSLYWYRQALGQGPEFLTYFNYEAQQDKSGLPNDRFSAERPEGSISTLTIQRTEQRDSAMYRCASSPSGGTYNEQFFGPGTRLTVL.

The table lists this clonotype with a few counts. The chain carries TRBV6-2 or TRBV6-3 and TRBJ2-7; TRBD1 aligns across 9 bases. This CDR3 spans 13 amino acids. Per the germline V gene, CDR1 is MNHEY and CDR2 is SVGEGT. Trimming took 10 bases from V and 1 from J; bases not matched to a gene: 5. Written as DNA, the CDR3 is TGTGCCACCACAGACAGGGGGTCCTACGAGCAGTACGTC. Encoded protein: CATTDRGSYEQYV.

This chain joins TRBV7-9 and TRBJ2-5; possibly TRBD1 or TRBD2 for D (5 bases each). The CDR3 loop spans 13 amino acids. Germline assignment: CDR1 SEHNR and CDR2 FQNEAQ (reference sequence). V was shortened by 3 bases and J by 5 bases, with 10 bases between the two germline ends. CDR3 in DNA: TGTGCCAGCAGCTTTCCGGGGCCGGAGACCCAGTACTTC. Translating it yields CASSFPGPETQYF.

The V and J genes are TRBV7-9 and TRBJ1-5; D is ambiguous. Germline CDR1 is SEHNR and CDR2 is FQNEAQ (reference sequence). V dropped 3 bases and J dropped 4 bases, with 10 bases sitting between them. The CDR3 spans 14 residues. CDR3 amino acids: CASSFPGQNQPQHF. The CDR3 coding sequence is TGTGCCAGCAGCTTCCCAGGCCAGAATCAGCCCCAGCATTTT.